This TCR beta chain was captured by sequencing in a study of Graves' ophthalmopathy and Graves' hyperthyroidism. V lost 5 bases to trimming and J lost 3 bases, with 13 bases between them. This CDR3 spans 14 amino acids. This clonotype was found a few times. RNA served as the template for amplifying TCR beta CDR3 regions. First-round RT-PCR used HTBI primers; second-round multiplex PCR followed. TCRdb processed the multiplex PCR reads anew with MiXCR; each CDR3 protein has one entry. The sample includes more than 1,000,000 distinct CDR3 sequences, less than 45% of them seen just once. The clonotype comes from an adult man with Graves' hyperthyroidism. The sample consisted of peripheral blood or thyroid tissue (not recorded which). This chain uses TRBV12-3 or TRBV12-4 with TRBJ2-5; no definite D call. The CDR3 spells CASSNLGGKETQYF. The CDR3, as DNA: TGTGCCAGCAGTAACCTGGGCGGTAAAGAGACCCAGTACTTC.